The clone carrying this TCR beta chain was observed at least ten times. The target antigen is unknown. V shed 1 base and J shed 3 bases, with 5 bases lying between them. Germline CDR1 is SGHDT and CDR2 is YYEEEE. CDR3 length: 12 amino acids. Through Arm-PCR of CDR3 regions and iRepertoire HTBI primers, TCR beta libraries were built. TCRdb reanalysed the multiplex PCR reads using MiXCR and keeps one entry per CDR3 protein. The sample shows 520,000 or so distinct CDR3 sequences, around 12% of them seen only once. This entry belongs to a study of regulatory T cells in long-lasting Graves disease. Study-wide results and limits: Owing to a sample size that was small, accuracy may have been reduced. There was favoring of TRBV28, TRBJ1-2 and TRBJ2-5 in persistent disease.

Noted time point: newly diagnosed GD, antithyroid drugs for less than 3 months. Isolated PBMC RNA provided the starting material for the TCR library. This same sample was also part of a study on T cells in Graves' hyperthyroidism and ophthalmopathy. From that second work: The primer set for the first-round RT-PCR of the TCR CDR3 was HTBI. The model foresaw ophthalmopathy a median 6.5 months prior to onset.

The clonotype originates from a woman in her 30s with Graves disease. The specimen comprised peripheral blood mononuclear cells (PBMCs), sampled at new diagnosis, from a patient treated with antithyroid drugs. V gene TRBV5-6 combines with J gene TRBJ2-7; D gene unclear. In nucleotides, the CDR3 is TGTGCCAGCAGCTTGTGGAGCTACGAGCAGTACTTC. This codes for CASSLWSYEQYF. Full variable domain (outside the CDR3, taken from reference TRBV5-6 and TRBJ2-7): DAGVTQSPTHLIKTRGQQVTLRCSPKSGHDTVSWYQQALGQGPQFIFQYYEEEERQRGNFPDRFSGHQFPNYSSELNVNALLLGDSALYLCASSLWSYEQYFGPGTRLTVT.